This TCR beta chain was recovered during a study of STAT5B mutations in CD4+ large granular lymphocyte leukemia. General study points: Top patient clones used TRBV06 genes more often: 8/27 versus 2/35 in controls. Without putative leukemic clones, patient CD4-sorted repertoires remained more clonal than healthy CD4+ repertoires.

Per the original data handling: A productive frequency of 2.59 x 10-5 was the lowest detectable. Profiling relied on immunoSEQ multiplex PCR, and the TCRdb table lists in-frame clones only, not all of them. D and trimming were read from the DNA, whereas the V and J calls and clone size are those reported in that table. The table shows about 31,000 clones, with less than 80% occurring only once. Germline V gives CDR1 SGHKS, CDR2 YYEKEE (reference sequence). CDR3 size: 15 residues. V lost 0 bases and J 2 bases, leaving 11 bases between the germline ends. This clone was counted a few times. Its antigen is undetermined.

The V gene is TRBV5-5, the J gene TRBJ1-2, with D uncertain. The sequence was collected from a human donor in good health. The specimen was CD4+ T cells from blood buffy coats. The CDR3 is CASSLAPSLNYGYTF. CDR3 DNA sequence: TGTGCCAGCAGCTTGGCCCCCAGCCTCAACTATGGCTACACCTTC.